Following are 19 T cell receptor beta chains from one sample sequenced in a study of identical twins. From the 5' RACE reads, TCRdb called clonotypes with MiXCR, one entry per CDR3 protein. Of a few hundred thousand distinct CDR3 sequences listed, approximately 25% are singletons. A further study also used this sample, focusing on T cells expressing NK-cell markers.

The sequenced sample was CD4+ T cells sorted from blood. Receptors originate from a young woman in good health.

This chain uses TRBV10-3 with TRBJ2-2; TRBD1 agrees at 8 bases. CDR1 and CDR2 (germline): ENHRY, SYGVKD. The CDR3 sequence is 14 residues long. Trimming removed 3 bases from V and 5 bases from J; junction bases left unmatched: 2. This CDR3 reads CAISDWTGTGELFF. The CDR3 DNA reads TGTGCCATCAGTGATTGGACAGGGACCGGGGAGCTGTTTTTT.

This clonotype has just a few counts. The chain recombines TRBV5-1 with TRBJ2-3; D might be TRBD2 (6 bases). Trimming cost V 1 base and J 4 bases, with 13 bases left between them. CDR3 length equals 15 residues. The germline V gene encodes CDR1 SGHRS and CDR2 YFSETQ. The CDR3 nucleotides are TGCGCCAGCAGCTTGCTGCCGGGAGTATCAGATACGCAGTATTTT. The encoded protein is CASSLLPGVSDTQYF.

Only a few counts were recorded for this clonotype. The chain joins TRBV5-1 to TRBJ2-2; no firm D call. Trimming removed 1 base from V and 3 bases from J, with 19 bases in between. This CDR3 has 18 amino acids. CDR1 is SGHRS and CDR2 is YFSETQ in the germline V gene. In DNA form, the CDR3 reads TGCGCCAGCAGCTTGTCGACTCGAGAACAAGCAGACACCGGGGAGCTGTTTTTT. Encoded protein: CASSLSTREQADTGELFF.

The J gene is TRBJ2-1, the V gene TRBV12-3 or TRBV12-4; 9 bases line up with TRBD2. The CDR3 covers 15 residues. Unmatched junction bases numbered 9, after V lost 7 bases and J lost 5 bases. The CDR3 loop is CASTLALAGDNEQFF. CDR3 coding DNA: TGTGCCAGCACCCTGGCACTAGCGGGTGACAATGAGCAGTTCTTC.

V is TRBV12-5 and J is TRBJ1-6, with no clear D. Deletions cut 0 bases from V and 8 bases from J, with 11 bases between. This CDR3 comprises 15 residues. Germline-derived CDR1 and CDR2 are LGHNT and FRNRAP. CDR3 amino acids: CASGLVVGIDSPLHF. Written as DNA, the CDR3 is TGTGCTAGTGGTTTGGTGGTCGGCATAGATTCACCCCTCCACTTT. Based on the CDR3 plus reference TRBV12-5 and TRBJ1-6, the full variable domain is DARVTQTPRHKVTEMGQEVTMRCQPILGHNTVFWYRQTMMQGLELLAYFRNRAPLDDSGMPKDRFSAEMPDATLATLKIQPSEPRDSAVYFCASGLVVGIDSPLHFGNGTRLTVT.

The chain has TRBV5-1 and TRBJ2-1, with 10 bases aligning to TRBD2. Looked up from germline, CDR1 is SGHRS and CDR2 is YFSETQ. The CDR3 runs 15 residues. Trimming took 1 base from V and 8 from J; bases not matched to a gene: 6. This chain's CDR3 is CASSLPSGGRDEQFF. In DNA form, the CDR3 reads TGCGCCAGCAGCTTGCCTAGCGGGGGCAGGGATGAGCAGTTCTTC.

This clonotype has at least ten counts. The CDR3 region is CSAVTRTGMYEQFF. The CDR3 bases are TGCAGCGCTGTGACCCGGACAGGGATGTATGAGCAGTTCTTC. The rearrangement joins TRBV29-1 to TRBJ2-1; 8 nucleotides match TRBD1. Germline V gene lookup returns CDR1 SQVTM and CDR2 ANQGSEA. CDR3 length: 14 residues. V trimming: 7 bases; J trimming: 8 bases; junction bases outside the gene matches: 13.

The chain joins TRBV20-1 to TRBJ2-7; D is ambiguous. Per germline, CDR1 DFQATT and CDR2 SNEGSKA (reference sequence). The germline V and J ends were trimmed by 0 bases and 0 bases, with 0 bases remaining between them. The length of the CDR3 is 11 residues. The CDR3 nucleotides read TGCAGTGCTAGAGACTCCTACGAGCAGTACTTC. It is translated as CSARDSYEQYF.

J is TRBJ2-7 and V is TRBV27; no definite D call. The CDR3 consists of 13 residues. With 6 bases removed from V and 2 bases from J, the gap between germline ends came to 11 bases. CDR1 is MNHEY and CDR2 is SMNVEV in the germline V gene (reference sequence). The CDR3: CASSREIAYEQYF. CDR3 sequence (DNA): TGTGCCAGCAGCCGAGAAATCGCCTACGAGCAGTACTTC.

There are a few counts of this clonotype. The CDR3 DNA is TGTGCCACCGGGTCACAAAGGGGCACAGATACGCAGTATTTT. Translation: CATGSQRGTDTQYF. V is TRBV15 and J is TRBJ2-3; D uncertain. V dropped 8 bases and J dropped 1 base, with 13 bases sitting between them. Germline loops: CDR1 LNHNV, CDR2 YYDKDF (reference sequence). The CDR3 length is 14 residues.

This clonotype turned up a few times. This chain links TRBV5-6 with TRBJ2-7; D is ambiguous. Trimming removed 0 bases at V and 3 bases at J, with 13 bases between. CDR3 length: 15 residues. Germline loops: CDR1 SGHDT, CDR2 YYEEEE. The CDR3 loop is CASSLGQTTDYEQYF. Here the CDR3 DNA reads TGTGCCAGCAGCTTGGGGCAGACGACCGACTACGAGCAGTACTTC.

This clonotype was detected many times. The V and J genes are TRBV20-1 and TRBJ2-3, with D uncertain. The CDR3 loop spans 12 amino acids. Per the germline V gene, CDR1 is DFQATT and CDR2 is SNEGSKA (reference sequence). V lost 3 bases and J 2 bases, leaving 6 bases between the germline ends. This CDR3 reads CSARPLTDTQYF. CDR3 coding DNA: TGCAGTGCTAGGCCCCTCACAGATACGCAGTATTTT.

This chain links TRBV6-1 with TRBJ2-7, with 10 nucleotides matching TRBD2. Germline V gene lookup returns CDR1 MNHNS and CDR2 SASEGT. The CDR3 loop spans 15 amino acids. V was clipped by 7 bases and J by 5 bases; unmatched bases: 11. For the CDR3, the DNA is TGTGCCAGCACCTCAAGGGGTCTAGCGGGAGACGAGCAGTACTTC. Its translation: CASTSRGLAGDEQYF.

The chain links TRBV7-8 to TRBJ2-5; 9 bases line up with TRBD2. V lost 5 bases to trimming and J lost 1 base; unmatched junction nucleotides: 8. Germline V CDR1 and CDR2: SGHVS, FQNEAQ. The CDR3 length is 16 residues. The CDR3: CASSPRSSGAQETQYF. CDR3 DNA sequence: TGTGCCAGCAGCCCAAGATCTAGCGGGGCCCAAGAGACCCAGTACTTC. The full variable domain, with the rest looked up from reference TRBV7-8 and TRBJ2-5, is GAGVSQSPRYKVAKRGQDVALRCDPISGHVSLFWYQQALGQGPEFLTYFQNEAQLDKSGLPSDRFFAERPEGSVSTLKIQRTQQEDSAVYLCASSPRSSGAQETQYFGPGTRLLVL.

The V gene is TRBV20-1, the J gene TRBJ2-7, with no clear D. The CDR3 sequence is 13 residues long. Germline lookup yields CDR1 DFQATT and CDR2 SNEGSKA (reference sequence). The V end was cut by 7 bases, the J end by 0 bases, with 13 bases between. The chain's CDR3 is CSVEPWSSYEQYF. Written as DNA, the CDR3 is TGCAGTGTTGAACCATGGAGCTCCTACGAGCAGTACTTC.

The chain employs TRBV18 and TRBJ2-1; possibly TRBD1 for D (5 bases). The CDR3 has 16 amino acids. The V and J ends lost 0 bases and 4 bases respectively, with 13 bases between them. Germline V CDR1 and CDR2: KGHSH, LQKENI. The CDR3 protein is CASSPPQGGVYNEQFF. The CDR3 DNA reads TGTGCCAGCTCACCACCGCAGGGTGGGGTTTACAATGAGCAGTTCTTC.

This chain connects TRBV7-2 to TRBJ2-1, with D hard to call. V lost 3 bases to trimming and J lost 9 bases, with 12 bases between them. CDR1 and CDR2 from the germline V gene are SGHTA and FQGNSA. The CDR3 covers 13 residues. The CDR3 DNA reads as TGTGCCAGCAGCTTGGCGTCTAGAGTTGAGCAGTTCTTC. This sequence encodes CASSLASRVEQFF.

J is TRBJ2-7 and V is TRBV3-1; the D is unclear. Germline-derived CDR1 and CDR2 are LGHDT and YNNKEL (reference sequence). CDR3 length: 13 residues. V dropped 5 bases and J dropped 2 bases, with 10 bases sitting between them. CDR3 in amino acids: CASSSSPAYEQYF. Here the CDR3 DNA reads TGTGCCAGCAGCTCCAGTCCAGCCTACGAGCAGTACTTC.

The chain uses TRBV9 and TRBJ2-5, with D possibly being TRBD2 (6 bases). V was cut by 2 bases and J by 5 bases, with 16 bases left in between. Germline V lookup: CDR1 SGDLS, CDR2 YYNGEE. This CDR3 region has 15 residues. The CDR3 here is CASSVLAAARETQYF. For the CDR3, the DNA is TGTGCCAGCAGCGTGTTAGCGGCGGCTCGGGAGACCCAGTACTTC.